One sample yielded the 26 T cell receptor beta chains listed below, sequenced in a study of PD-L1 blockade in urothelial cancer. Profiling relied on immunoSEQ multiplex PCR, and the TCRdb table lists in-frame clones only, not all of them. The repertoire consists of more than 80,000 clones, with 82% occurring once and the leading ten covering roughly 9.5%. The sample was PBMCs, taken around atezolizumab (anti-PD-L1) treatment. The receptors were gathered from a man between 65 and 79 years old with urothelial cancer.

The chain recombines TRBV19 with TRBJ2-1; D perhaps matches TRBD1 (5 bases). This CDR3 spans 14 amino acids. Germline CDR1 reads LNHDA; CDR2 reads SQIVND (reference sequence). Trimming removed 7 bases from V and 6 bases from J, with 16 bases in between. CDR3 bases: TGTGCCAGTACTTACTCCAGGGTGGGCAATGAGCAGTTCTTC. Residues: CASTYSRVGNEQFF.

The chain couples TRBV6-1 to TRBJ1-1, with D perhaps matching TRBD1 (5 bases). In germline, CDR1 is MNHNS, CDR2 SASEGT. The length of the CDR3 is 13 residues. Trimming took 4 bases from V and 1 from J, leaving 7 bases between them. The CDR3, as DNA: TGTGCCAGCAGTGGACAGCAGAACACTGAAGCTTTCTTT. This gives the protein CASSGQQNTEAFF.

This clone was seen a single time. This chain links TRBV7-9 with TRBJ2-3; TRBD1 matches 8 bases. With V trimmed by 4 bases and J by 3 bases, 6 bases remained unmatched. CDR3 size: 15 residues. CDR1 and CDR2 (germline): SEHNR, FQNEAQ (reference sequence). Here the CDR3 reads CASSYADRVTDTQYF. DNA for the CDR3: TGTGCCAGCAGCTATGCGGACAGGGTAACAGATACGCAGTATTTT.

There are a few counts of this clone. The chain has TRBV6-1 and TRBJ1-1; D is unclear. Per germline, CDR1 MNHNS and CDR2 SASEGT. Trimming removed 7 bases from V and 4 bases from J, with 13 bases in between. The CDR3 loop spans 13 amino acids. DNA of the CDR3: TGTGCCAGCATAAGACTGGGTCGCACTGAAGCTTTCTTT. Its translation: CASIRLGRTEAFF.

The CDR3 bases are TGTGCCAGCAGTTTTAGCGGGAGGGATACGCAGTATTTT. This codes for CASSFSGRDTQYF. The chain has TRBV11-3 and TRBJ2-3; 10 nucleotides match TRBD2. Germline CDR1 reads SGHNT; CDR2 reads YENEEA. The trim removed 6 bases at V and 6 bases at J, leaving 3 bases unmatched. The CDR3 totals 13 residues.

The gene calls are TRBV2 and TRBJ2-3, with D uncertain. Germline assignment: CDR1 SNHLY and CDR2 FYNNEI. This CDR3 spans 14 amino acids. The V gene lost 4 bases and the J gene lost 2 bases, with 10 bases spanning the gap. CDR3 in DNA: TGTGCCAGCAGTGTGGATTGGGCCACAGATACGCAGTATTTT. It codes for CASSVDWATDTQYF.

The chain has TRBV5-4 and TRBJ1-1; D perhaps matches TRBD1 (6 bases). Per the germline V gene, CDR1 is SGHNT and CDR2 is YYREEE (reference sequence). This CDR3 contains 15 residues. V lost 4 bases, J lost 1 base, and 14 bases lay in between. CDR3 DNA sequence: TGTGCCAGCAGCCCGAAGGGGGGGCGGAACACTGAAGCTTTCTTT. Translating it yields CASSPKGGRNTEAFF.

This clone was counted a few times. The chain couples TRBV7-8 to TRBJ1-6, with TRBD1 as a possible D gene (6 bases). Germline lookup yields CDR1 SGHVS and CDR2 FQNEAQ. CDR3 length: 17 amino acids. Trimming pared 2 bases from V and 1 base from J, leaving 12 bases between. The chain's CDR3 is CASSLNPGASYNSPLHF. The CDR3 DNA follows: TGTGCCAGCAGCTTAAATCCAGGGGCTTCCTATAATTCACCCCTCCACTTT.

In nucleotides, the CDR3 is TGTGCCAGCAGCCGGGACAGGGGCTATGGCTACACCTTC. Translating it yields CASSRDRGYGYTF. V and J are TRBV5-4 and TRBJ1-2, with TRBD1 matching 10 bases. CDR3 length: 13 residues. The germline V gene encodes CDR1 SGHNT and CDR2 YYREEE (reference sequence). V lost 4 bases to trimming and J lost 4 bases; unmatched junction nucleotides: 1.

This rearrangement joins TRBV9 to TRBJ1-3; no clear D. Germline CDR1 SGDLS, CDR2 YYNGEE. Trimming stripped 4 bases from V and 2 bases from J, with 16 bases between. The CDR3 is 16 residues long. The chain's CDR3 is CASSLNLVLAGNTIYF. The DNA of the CDR3 is TGTGCCAGCAGCTTAAACCTCGTATTAGCTGGAAACACCATATATTTT.

This rearrangement joins TRBV6-1 to TRBJ2-7, with D perhaps TRBD2 (5 bases). CDR1 is MNHNS, CDR2 SASEGT, per germline. The CDR3 spans 14 residues. V was pared by 3 bases and J by 11 bases, with 20 bases between. In DNA form, the CDR3 reads TGTGCCAGCAGTGAGCTCGGACGGACTTACTCGGAGTACTTC. Protein sequence: CASSELGRTYSEYF.

V is TRBV9 and J is TRBJ2-1, with 12 bases identical to TRBD2. V trimming: 2 bases; J trimming: 3 bases; junction bases outside the gene matches: 9. Germline lookup yields CDR1 SGDLS and CDR2 YYNGEE. The CDR3 runs to 18 residues. CDR3 DNA: TGTGCCAGCAGCGTCCACCCCTCTAGCGGGGGGGACTACAATGAGCAGTTCTTC. It codes for CASSVHPSSGGDYNEQFF.

This chain uses TRBV25-1 with TRBJ2-7, with TRBD2 matching over 7 bases. Trimming at V came to 1 base and at J to 3 bases, leaving 6 bases not matched to a gene. The CDR3 is 15 residues long. The germline V gene has CDR1 MGHDK and CDR2 SYGVNS. The CDR3 DNA is TGTGCCAGCAGTGAATCGGGTCGGGGGGACTACGAGCAGTACTTC. This codes for CASSESGRGDYEQYF.

The J gene is TRBJ2-5, the V gene TRBV5-5; perhaps TRBD1 as D (7 bases). The CDR3 is 15 amino acids. V shed 7 bases and J shed 4 bases, with 20 bases lying between them. Germline CDR1 SGHKS, CDR2 YYEKEE (reference sequence). The CDR3, as DNA: TGTGCCAGCTACGACCGGGGGACAGCCCGAGAGACCCAGTACTTC. Residues: CASYDRGTARETQYF.

The chain uses TRBV2 and TRBJ1-2; tentative D call: TRBD1 (5 bases). Deletions cut 7 bases from V and 0 bases from J, with 12 bases between. Germline V gene sequence: CDR1 SNHLY, CDR2 FYNNEI. The CDR3 contains 14 residues. This CDR3 reads CASTQGFSNYGYTF. The CDR3 DNA reads TGTGCCAGCACCCAGGGTTTTTCTAACTATGGCTACACCTTC.

The count of this clone is one. This CDR3 reads CASTPRELGQGYTF. The CDR3 DNA is TGTGCCAGCACCCCCAGGGAATTGGGGCAGGGCTACACCTTC. The rearrangement links TRBV6-1 to TRBJ1-2; D is possibly TRBD1 (5 bases). The CDR3 spans 14 residues. The germline V gene has CDR1 MNHNS and CDR2 SASEGT. V lost 7 bases, J lost 8 bases, and 20 bases lay in between.

The genes are TRBV9 and TRBJ1-1; D possibly corresponds to TRBD1 (6 bases). The CDR3 spans 15 residues. Germline V gene data show CDR1 as SGDLS and CDR2 as YYNGEE. V lost 4 bases, J lost 1 base, and 14 bases lay in between. The CDR3 is CASSPGVRENTEAFF. The CDR3 DNA sequence: TGTGCCAGCAGCCCAGGGGTTCGGGAGAACACTGAAGCTTTCTTT. The full variable domain, its missing parts supplied by reference TRBV9 and TRBJ1-1, is DSGVTQTPKHLITATGQRVTLRCSPRSGDLSVYWYQQSLDQGLQFLIQYYNGEERAKGNILERFSAQQFPDLHSELNLSSLELGDSALYFCASSPGVRENTEAFFGQGTRLTVV.

V is TRBV5-5 and J is TRBJ1-1; D might be TRBD1 (5 bases). Trimming removed 4 bases from V and 0 bases from J, with 16 bases in between. CDR3 size: 16 residues. From germline, CDR1 is SGHKS and CDR2 YYEKEE (reference sequence). As DNA, the CDR3 is TGTGCCAGCAGCCATGGAGACAGTGTGATGAACACTGAAGCTTTCTTT. It encodes CASSHGDSVMNTEAFF.

This clone was counted between two and nine times. The rearrangement links TRBV6-5 to TRBJ1-5; no definite D call. The CDR3 spans 13 residues. Germline CDR1 is MNHEY and CDR2 is SVGAGI. Trimming cost V 0 bases and J 6 bases, with 6 bases left between them. The CDR3 region has the DNA TGTGCCAGCAGTTACTCCCTTCGTCAGCCCCAGCATTTT. As protein: CASSYSLRQPQHF.

V gene TRBV5-4 combines with J gene TRBJ2-1, with 8 bases aligning to TRBD2. Looked up from germline, CDR1 is SGHNT and CDR2 is YYREEE (reference sequence). After removal of 4 bases from V and 6 bases from J, the junction contained 15 bases not matched to a gene. The CDR3 totals 17 residues. As DNA, the CDR3 is TGTGCCAGCAGCCAAGGAGGTCTAGCGGGCTTGCTCAATGAGCAGTTCTTC. Amino acid sequence: CASSQGGLAGLLNEQFF.

The chain couples TRBV18 to TRBJ1-1; a possible D gene is TRBD1 (5 bases). CDR3 size: 14 residues. Germline V gives CDR1 KGHSH, CDR2 LQKENI. V lost 4 bases to trimming and J lost 5 bases, with 14 bases between them. CDR3 in amino acids: CASSQAGGRTEAFF. CDR3 bases: TGTGCCAGCTCACAGGCGGGGGGACGGACTGAAGCTTTCTTT.

The V call is TRBV11-2, the J call TRBJ2-1; D gene ambiguous. Germline CDR1 reads SGHAT; CDR2 reads FQNNGV. This CDR3 region has 12 residues. V lost 0 bases and J 10 bases, leaving 7 bases between the germline ends. CDR3 protein: CASSLESTEQFF. The CDR3 coding sequence is TGTGCCAGCAGCTTAGAAAGTACAGAGCAGTTCTTC.

The rearrangement joins TRBV6-6 to TRBJ1-3; weak D call: TRBD1 (5 bases). The germline V and J ends were trimmed by 5 bases and 0 bases, with 14 bases remaining between them. The CDR3 totals 16 residues. Germline V gives CDR1 MNHNY, CDR2 SVGAGI (reference sequence). The DNA for the CDR3 is TGTGCCAGCAGTCCCCCCGGGACTGACTCTGGAAACACCATATATTTT. Encoded protein: CASSPPGTDSGNTIYF.

This clone was seen a few times. The genes are TRBV5-4 and TRBJ2-2; TRBD1 matches at 7 bases. The V gene's germline CDR1 is SGHNT and CDR2 YYREEE (reference sequence). Unmatched junction bases numbered 7, after V lost 7 bases and J lost 1 base. The CDR3 runs to 15 residues. The CDR3 nucleotides are TGTGCCAGCTGGAGGACAGGCCAGAACACCGGGGAGCTGTTTTTT. Translation: CASWRTGQNTGELFF. Using reference TRBV5-4 and TRBJ2-2 for the parts outside the CDR3, the full variable domain is ETGVTQSPTHLIKTRGQQVTLRCSSQSGHNTVSWYQQALGQGPQFIFQYYREEENGRGNFPPRFSGLQFPNYSSELNVNALELDDSALYLCASWRTGQNTGELFFGEGSRLTVL.

This chain links TRBV14 with TRBJ2-7, with 11 bases lining up with TRBD2. V lost 1 base, J lost 6 bases, and 2 bases stayed unmatched. This CDR3 spans 14 amino acids. Germline V CDR1 and CDR2: SGHDN, FVKESK. The CDR3 sequence is CASSQASGRSEQYF. The DNA for the CDR3 is TGTGCCAGCAGCCAAGCTAGCGGGAGGTCCGAGCAGTACTTC.

This clone was observed a single time. The J gene is TRBJ1-3, the V gene TRBV18; D possibly corresponds to TRBD1 (6 bases). CDR1 and CDR2 (germline): KGHSH, LQKENI. The CDR3 runs to 15 residues. V shed 2 bases and J shed 4 bases, with 12 bases lying between them. Here the CDR3 reads CASSPNAGVGNTIYF. For the CDR3, the DNA is TGTGCCAGCTCACCAAATGCAGGGGTCGGAAACACCATATATTTT.